This is a list of T cell receptor beta chains from one sample in a study of CD8 T cells in Susac syndrome. TCRdb passed the immunoSEQ multiplex PCR reads through MiXCR, listing each CDR3 protein once. This sample has over 150,000 distinct CDR3 sequences; 90% to 95% occur once, and the top ten carry roughly 0.098%. The material sequenced was CD4+ T cells from PBMCs. The receptors derive from a human donor with multiple sclerosis. CDR3s include the opening cysteine and the closing phenylalanine or tryptophan. The D gene is left open where the match is weak. Clone size is not always given. Where it is, it says once, few, many or a class for expanded clones.

d_call j_call clone_size v_call cdr3_aa cdr3_nt
NA TRBJ1-2 NA TRBV3-1 CASSQVSGAYGYTF TGTGCCAGCAGCCAAGTCTCCGGGGCTTATGGCTACACCTTC
TRBD1 TRBJ2-7 once TRBV20-1 CSARFRDRSEQYF TGCAGTGCTAGATTCCGGGACAGGAGCGAGCAGTACTTC
NA TRBJ2-5 NA TRBV2 CASSGQGIGETQYF TGTGCCAGCAGTGGCCAGGGCATAGGGGAGACCCAGTACTTC
NA TRBJ2-5 NA TRBV6-1 CASRRQNQETQYF TGTGCCAGCAGAAGACAGAACCAAGAGACCCAGTACTTC
NA TRBJ2-7 NA TRBV9 CASSVAPAGGYEQYF TGTGCCAGCAGCGTAGCCCCGGCGGGCGGGTACGAGCAGTACTTC
TRBD2 TRBJ2-7 NA TRBV28 CASSSLASGRYEQYF TGTGCCAGCAGTTCCCTGGCTAGCGGGAGATACGAGCAGTACTTC
NA TRBJ2-7 NA TRBV28 CASQSQGYEQYF TGTGCCAGTCAATCGCAGGGCTACGAGCAGTACTTC
NA TRBJ1-2 NA TRBV20-1 CSANINYGYTF TGCAGTGCGAACATTAACTATGGCTACACCTTC
TRBD1 TRBJ2-7 NA TRBV12-3/TRBV12-4 CASSFGTGTYEQYF TGTGCCAGCAGTTTCGGGACAGGTACCTACGAGCAGTACTTC
NA TRBJ1-1 NA TRBV5-6 CASSVVSRNTEAFF TGTGCCAGCAGCGTGGTATCACGGAACACTGAAGCTTTCTTT
NA TRBJ2-1 NA TRBV7-3 CASSLMGPLYNEQFF TGTGCCAGCAGCTTAATGGGCCCCCTTTACAATGAGCAGTTCTTC
TRBD2 TRBJ2-1 NA TRBV20-1 CSARIAGGPNNEQFF TGCAGTGCTAGAATCGCGGGAGGGCCCAACAATGAGCAGTTCTTC
NA TRBJ2-7 NA TRBV3-1 CAISFSYEQYF TGTGCCATCAGCTTCTCCTACGAGCAGTACTTC
TRBD2 TRBJ2-1 once TRBV6-2/TRBV6-3 CASSYLWGRLAGAIEQFF TGTGCCAGCAGTTACCTGTGGGGGCGCTTAGCGGGGGCGATTGAGCAGTTCTTC
NA TRBJ2-1 NA TRBV27 CASSAIRPGIFYNEQFF TGTGCCAGCAGTGCAATACGCCCGGGAATTTTTTACAATGAGCAGTTCTTC
NA TRBJ2-3 NA TRBV5-1 CASSPIGGTTTDTQYF TGCGCCAGCAGCCCGATCGGCGGCACCACCACAGATACGCAGTATTTT
TRBD2 TRBJ2-5 NA TRBV5-1 CASSTGGTSGGETQYF TGCGCCAGCAGCACGGGGGGGACTAGCGGGGGAGAGACCCAGTACTTC
NA TRBJ1-2 NA TRBV6-5 CASSYFQNSVGYTF TGTGCCAGCAGTTACTTCCAGAACTCTGTAGGCTACACCTTC
TRBD1 TRBJ2-7 NA TRBV6-2/TRBV6-3 CASSYRTGTYEQYF TGTGCCAGCAGTTACCGGACAGGGACCTACGAGCAGTACTTC
TRBD2 TRBJ2-5 NA TRBV7-3 CASSPGRTSGGNQETQYF TGTGCCAGCAGCCCCGGACGGACTAGCGGGGGGAACCAAGAGACCCAGTACTTC
NA TRBJ2-7 NA TRBV6-5 CASHRTGTTYEQYF TGTGCCAGCCACCGCACAGGGACAACCTACGAGCAGTACTTC
TRBD1 TRBJ2-1 NA TRBV6-1 CASEGQGDEGSYNEQFF TGTGCCAGCGAGGGACAGGGCGATGAGGGCTCCTACAATGAGCAGTTCTTC
NA TRBJ2-5 NA TRBV24-1 CATSDLGAQETQYF TGTGCCACCAGTGATCTGGGAGCCCAAGAGACCCAGTACTTC
NA TRBJ2-7 NA TRBV28 CASSSDEQYF TGTGCCAGCAGTTCTGACGAGCAGTACTTC
NA TRBJ2-1 NA TRBV5-6 CASSLYWDNEQFF TGTGCCAGCAGCTTATATTGGGACAATGAGCAGTTCTTC
NA TRBJ2-2 NA TRBV2 CASSGIGLNTGELFF TGTGCCAGCAGCGGCATAGGGTTGAACACCGGGGAGCTGTTTTTT
TRBD2 TRBJ2-7 NA TRBV28 CASSLPAGESYEQYF TGTGCCAGCAGTTTACCAGCGGGAGAGTCTTACGAGCAGTACTTC
TRBD1 TRBJ1-4 once TRBV4-3 CASSLNRGREEKLFF TGCGCCAGCAGCCTAAACAGGGGGCGGGAGGAAAAACTGTTTTTT
TRBD1 TRBJ2-7 NA TRBV5-4 CASTRDRSYEQYF TGTGCCAGCACCCGGGACAGATCCTACGAGCAGTACTTC
NA TRBJ2-5 NA TRBV5-1 CASSPQGGRETQYF TGCGCCAGCAGCCCACAGGGAGGACGGGAGACCCAGTACTTC
TRBD2 TRBJ2-1 NA TRBV20-1 CSARKAGEGYEQFF TGCAGTGCTAGAAAAGCGGGAGAGGGGTATGAGCAGTTCTTC
NA TRBJ2-7 NA TRBV6-2/TRBV6-3 CASSYDHPRNYEQYF TGTGCCAGCAGTTACGACCATCCGAGGAACTACGAGCAGTACTTC
NA TRBJ1-2 NA TRBV5-4 CASSAGQTNYGYTF TGTGCCAGCAGCGCCGGACAGACTAACTATGGCTACACCTTC
NA TRBJ1-2 NA TRBV4-3 CASSQDRRGYTF TGCGCCAGCAGCCAAGATCGAAGGGGCTACACCTTC
NA TRBJ1-4 NA TRBV2 CASSVAAEKLFF TGTGCCAGCAGTGTGGCGGCCGAAAAACTGTTTTTT
TRBD1 TRBJ1-2 NA TRBV6-5 CASSQTGAAGYTF TGTGCCAGCAGTCAGACAGGGGCTGCTGGCTACACCTTC
NA TRBJ2-1 NA TRBV9 CASSVVTARSYNEQFF TGTGCCAGCAGCGTAGTAACTGCGAGATCCTACAATGAGCAGTTCTTC
TRBD1 TRBJ2-5 NA TRBV12-3/TRBV12-4 CASSFPTPGTGVETQYF TGTGCCAGCAGCTTCCCCACCCCCGGGACAGGGGTAGAGACCCAGTACTTC
NA TRBJ2-3 NA TRBV20-1 CSATPAAGLVGTDTQYF TGCAGTGCCACTCCGGCGGCGGGGTTGGTCGGCACAGATACGCAGTATTTT
NA TRBJ2-3 NA TRBV3-1 CASSQVYGGRDTQYF TGTGCCAGCAGCCAAGTGTACGGGGGTCGGGATACGCAGTATTTT
NA TRBJ1-1 NA TRBV25-1 CASADPRRTEAFF TGTGCCAGCGCTGATCCGAGGCGCACTGAAGCTTTCTTT
NA TRBJ2-5 NA TRBV24-1 CATSDQRPGAQLYF TGTGCCACCAGTGACCAACGACCGGGAGCCCAGTTGTACTTC
NA TRBJ2-1 NA TRBV6-5 CASRQDYWQFF TGTGCCAGCAGACAGGACTACTGGCAGTTCTTC
NA TRBJ2-3 NA TRBV5-4 CASRPEFGTDTQYF TGTGCCAGCAGACCGGAGTTTGGCACAGATACGCAGTATTTT
NA TRBJ1-1 NA TRBV3-1 CASSLVDRGEAFF TGTGCCAGCAGCCTCGTCGATCGGGGGGAAGCTTTCTTT
NA TRBJ1-5 NA TRBV18 CASSPSAGGNQPQHF TGTGCCAGCTCACCATCAGCCGGCGGCAATCAGCCCCAGCATTTT
NA TRBJ2-2 once TRBV11-2 CASSPLQGPRTGELFF TGTGCCAGCAGCCCTCTACAGGGCCCACGGACCGGGGAGCTGTTTTTT
NA TRBJ1-5 few TRBV11-2 CASSLDHGQPQHF TGTGCCAGCAGCTTAGATCATGGGCAGCCCCAGCATTTT
NA TRBJ2-2 NA TRBV5-1 CASSWGLQGTPTGELFF TGCGCCAGCAGCTGGGGCCTGCAGGGGACTCCCACCGGGGAGCTGTTTTTT
NA TRBJ1-1 few TRBV6-1 CASSPGTLISGEAFF TGTGCCAGCAGTCCGGGGACCTTGATAAGTGGTGAAGCTTTCTTT
NA TRBJ1-1 NA TRBV29-1 CSAAPRTEGTEAFF TGCAGCGCTGCACCCAGGACCGAGGGTACTGAAGCTTTCTTT
NA TRBJ2-7 once TRBV10-2 CASSDFTGARTQHEQYF TGCGCCAGCAGTGACTTCACCGGGGCCCGTACGCAGCACGAGCAGTACTTC
TRBD1 TRBJ1-4 NA TRBV30 CAGTRDSGEKLFF TGTGCCGGAACCCGGGACAGTGGGGAAAAACTGTTTTTT
TRBD1 TRBJ1-5 NA TRBV27 CASSPGGFNQPQHF TGTGCCAGCAGCCCAGGGGGATTCAATCAGCCCCAGCATTTT
TRBD1 TRBJ1-5 NA TRBV12-3/TRBV12-4 CASSLYRGTNQPQHF TGTGCCAGCAGTTTATACAGGGGTACGAATCAGCCCCAGCATTTT
TRBD2 TRBJ2-5 NA TRBV5-1 CASSLAMQRGETQYF TGCGCCAGCAGCTTGGCCATGCAGCGGGGGGAGACCCAGTACTTC
NA TRBJ2-3 NA TRBV4-3 CASSQDLFRGTDTQYF TGCGCCAGCAGCCAAGATCTGTTTCGGGGGACAGATACGCAGTATTTT
NA TRBJ1-1 NA TRBV5-1 CASSSSRAGTDTEAFF TGCGCCAGCAGCTCCTCACGCGCAGGGACGGACACTGAAGCTTTCTTT
NA TRBJ2-1 NA TRBV7-8 CASSWGPSSYNEQFF TGTGCCAGCAGCTGGGGTCCCAGCTCCTACAATGAGCAGTTCTTC
TRBD2 TRBJ2-3 NA TRBV18 CASSPLVAGGGPTDTQYF TGTGCCAGCTCACCACTGGTCGCCGGCGGGGGGCCCACAGATACGCAGTATTTT